The rows below give T cell receptor beta chains drawn from one sample of a study of cytomegalovirus exposure and HLA in healthy donors. Produced via immunoSEQ multiplex PCR; TCRdb's table is partial and in-frame only. The sample holds about 78,000 clones, approximately 80% seen once. The sample taken for sequencing was PBMCs. The receptors were gathered from a woman in her forties or fifties in good health and CMV-seropositive. CDR3s include the opening cysteine and the closing phenylalanine or tryptophan. The order of the fields is J gene, clone size, D gene, V gene, CDR3 DNA, CDR3 protein. A D gene is named only where the DNA matches it firmly. Rows may omit the clone size; those that give it use once, few, many or a size class.

J gene: TRBJ2-2
clone size: -
D gene: -
V gene: TRBV7-2
CDR3 DNA: TGTGCCAGCAGCGCACACAGCGGGTCTACCGGGGAGCTGTTTTTT
CDR3 protein: CASSAHSGSTGELFF

J gene: TRBJ1-2
clone size: -
D gene: -
V gene: TRBV7-9
CDR3 DNA: TGTGCCAGCAGCGTGGAGAGTAGCTATGGCTACACCTTC
CDR3 protein: CASSVESSYGYTF

J gene: TRBJ2-6
clone size: -
D gene: TRBD1
V gene: TRBV6-6
CDR3 DNA: TGTGCCGGATACAGGGGCTCTGGGGCCAACGTCCTGACTTTC
CDR3 protein: CAGYRGSGANVLTF

J gene: TRBJ1-2
clone size: -
D gene: -
V gene: TRBV6-5
CDR3 DNA: TGTGCCAGCAGGCCCCCTAACAGGGACCTCTATGGCTACACCTTC
CDR3 protein: CASRPPNRDLYGYTF

J gene: TRBJ2-2
clone size: -
D gene: TRBD2
V gene: TRBV15
CDR3 DNA: TGTGCCACCAGCAGAGATCGTCTAGCGGGAGGGACCGGGGAGCTGTTTTTT
CDR3 protein: CATSRDRLAGGTGELFF

J gene: TRBJ1-5
clone size: -
D gene: -
V gene: TRBV15
CDR3 DNA: TGTGCCACCAGCAGGGAACAGGTCAGCAATCAGCCCCAGCATTTT
CDR3 protein: CATSREQVSNQPQHF

J gene: TRBJ1-5
clone size: few
D gene: -
V gene: TRBV19
CDR3 DNA: TGTGCCAGTAGGCCAGACAGGTCCAGCAATCAGCCCCAGCATTTT
CDR3 protein: CASRPDRSSNQPQHF

J gene: TRBJ2-3
clone size: -
D gene: -
V gene: TRBV28
CDR3 DNA: TGTGCCAGCAGAACAGCAGCGAAGGGGAGCACAGATACGCAGTATTTT
CDR3 protein: CASRTAAKGSTDTQYF

J gene: TRBJ1-5
clone size: -
D gene: TRBD1
V gene: TRBV19
CDR3 DNA: TGTGCCAGTAGGGCCGGACAGGCTAATCAGCCCCAGCATTTT
CDR3 protein: CASRAGQANQPQHF

J gene: TRBJ1-2
clone size: -
D gene: -
V gene: TRBV18
CDR3 DNA: TGTGCCAGCTTAGGGGGGGGGTCCTACACCTTC
CDR3 protein: CASLGGGSYTF

J gene: TRBJ1-4
clone size: -
D gene: -
V gene: TRBV5-4
CDR3 DNA: TGTGCCAGCAGCTTGGGGGTCGGGTCAGATAATGAAAAACTGTTTTTT
CDR3 protein: CASSLGVGSDNEKLFF

J gene: TRBJ1-1
clone size: -
D gene: TRBD1
V gene: TRBV29-1
CDR3 DNA: TGCAGCGTCGGGACAGTAGGTGCTTTCTTT
CDR3 protein: CSVGTVGAFF

J gene: TRBJ2-7
clone size: -
D gene: TRBD2
V gene: TRBV6-6
CDR3 DNA: TGTGCCAGCAGTAGGACTAGCGGGGCCTACGAGCAGTACTTC
CDR3 protein: CASSRTSGAYEQYF

J gene: TRBJ1-1
clone size: -
D gene: -
V gene: TRBV11-2
CDR3 DNA: TGTGCCAGCAGCTTGGCAGGGGCGAAGAACACTGAAGCTTTCTTT
CDR3 protein: CASSLAGAKNTEAFF